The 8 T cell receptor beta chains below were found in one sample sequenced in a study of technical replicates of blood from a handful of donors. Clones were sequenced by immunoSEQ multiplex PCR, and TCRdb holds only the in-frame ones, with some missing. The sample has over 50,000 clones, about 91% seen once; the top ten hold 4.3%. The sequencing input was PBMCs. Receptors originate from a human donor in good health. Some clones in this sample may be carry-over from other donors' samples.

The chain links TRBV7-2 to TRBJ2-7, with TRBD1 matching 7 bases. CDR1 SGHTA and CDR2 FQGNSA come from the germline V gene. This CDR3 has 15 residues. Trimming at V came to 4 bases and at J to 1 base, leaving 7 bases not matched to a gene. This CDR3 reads CASSSTGTASYEQYF. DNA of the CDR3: TGTGCCAGCAGCTCGACCGGGACAGCGTCCTACGAGCAGTACTTC.

For the CDR3, the DNA is TGTGCCAGCAGCGAGACAGGGGATGGTGGCTACACCTTC. It is translated as CASSETGDGGYTF. This rearrangement joins TRBV5-4 to TRBJ1-2; 8 nucleotides align to TRBD1. V was clipped by 4 bases and J by 7 bases; unmatched bases: 6. Germline lookup yields CDR1 SGHNT and CDR2 YYREEE (reference sequence). The CDR3 has 13 residues. Full variable domain (rest looked up from reference TRBV5-4 and TRBJ1-2): ETGVTQSPTHLIKTRGQQVTLRCSSQSGHNTVSWYQQALGQGPQFIFQYYREEENGRGNFPPRFSGLQFPNYSSELNVNALELDDSALYLCASSETGDGGYTFGSGTRLTVV.

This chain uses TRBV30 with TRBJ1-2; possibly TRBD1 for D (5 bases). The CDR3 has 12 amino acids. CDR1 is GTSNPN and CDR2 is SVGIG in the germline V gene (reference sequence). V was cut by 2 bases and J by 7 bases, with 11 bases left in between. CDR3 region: CAWSPGGAGYTF. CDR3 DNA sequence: TGTGCCTGGAGTCCCGGCGGGGCTGGCTACACCTTC.

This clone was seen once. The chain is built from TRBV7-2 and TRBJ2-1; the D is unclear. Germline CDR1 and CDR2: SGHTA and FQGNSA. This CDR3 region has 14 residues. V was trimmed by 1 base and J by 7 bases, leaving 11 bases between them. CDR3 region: CASSLEVASNEQFF. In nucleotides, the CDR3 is TGTGCCAGCAGCTTAGAGGTAGCTTCAAATGAGCAGTTCTTC.

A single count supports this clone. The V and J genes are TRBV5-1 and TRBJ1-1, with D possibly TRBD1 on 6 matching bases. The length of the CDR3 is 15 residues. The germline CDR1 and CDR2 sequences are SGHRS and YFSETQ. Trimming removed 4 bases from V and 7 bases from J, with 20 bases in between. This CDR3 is CASSLTGTRFGEAFF. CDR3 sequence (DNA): TGCGCCAGCAGCCTAACAGGGACAAGGTTCGGTGAAGCTTTCTTT.

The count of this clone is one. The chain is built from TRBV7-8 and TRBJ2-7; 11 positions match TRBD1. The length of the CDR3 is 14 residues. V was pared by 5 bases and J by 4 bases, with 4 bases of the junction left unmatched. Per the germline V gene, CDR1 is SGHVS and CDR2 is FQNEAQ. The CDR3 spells CASSTGTGGYEQYF. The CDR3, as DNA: TGTGCCAGCAGCACTGGGACAGGGGGTTACGAGCAGTACTTC.

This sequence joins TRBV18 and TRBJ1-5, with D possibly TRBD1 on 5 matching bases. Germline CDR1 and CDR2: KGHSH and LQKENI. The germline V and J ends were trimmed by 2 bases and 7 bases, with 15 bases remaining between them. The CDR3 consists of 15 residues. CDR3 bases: TGTGCCAGCTCACCAAGCTCGCAGGGTGGACAGCCCCAGCATTTT. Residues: CASSPSSQGGQPQHF.

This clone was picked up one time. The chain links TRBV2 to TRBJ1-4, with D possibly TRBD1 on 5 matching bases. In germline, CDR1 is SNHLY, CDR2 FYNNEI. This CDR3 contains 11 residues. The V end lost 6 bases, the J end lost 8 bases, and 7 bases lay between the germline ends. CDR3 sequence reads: CASSAGEKLFF. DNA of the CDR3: TGTGCCAGCAGCGCAGGGGAAAAACTGTTTTTT.